These T cell receptor beta chains were read from a single sample in a study of T-cell memory formation after mild COVID-19. TCRdb analysed the 5' RACE reads with MiXCR anew, one entry per CDR3 protein. Counted here are roughly 600,000 distinct CDR3 sequences, 15% to 20% occurring once; the ten biggest clones make up around 11%. Sequencing was performed on PBMCs or a T cell subset sorted from them (not recorded which). The receptors were gathered from an adult woman who had mild COVID-19 (a few samples of this study predate the infection). Cell type and time point are not known. The CDR3 runs from the conserved cysteine through the conserved F or W. The order of the fields is V gene, J gene, D gene, clone size, CDR3 DNA, CDR3 protein. D genes are given only for firm matches. Part of the rows lack a size; the others show once, few, many or a class for expanded clones.

TRBV6-1	TRBJ2-2	-	-	TGTGCCAGCAGTGAAGCCTTGGCGTACACCGGGGAGCTGTTTTTT	CASSEALAYTGELFF
TRBV14	TRBJ2-3	-	-	TGTGCCAGCAGCCAAGCGGCGTGGGGACTCACCACAGATACGCAGTATTTT	CASSQAAWGLTTDTQYF
TRBV27	TRBJ2-1	-	few	TGTGCCAGCAGTGGCCTGGGACACCTTCCCACCCATTACAATGAGCAGTTCTTC	CASSGLGHLPTHYNEQFF
TRBV11-3	TRBJ1-3	-	-	TGTGCCAGCAGCACCAGCACGCGGGGAAACACCATATATTTT	CASSTSTRGNTIYF
TRBV19	TRBJ2-7	-	few	TGTGCCAGTAGTAAGTTCCTTTTCTACGAGCAGTACTTC	CASSKFLFYEQYF
TRBV21-1	TRBJ2-7	-	few	TGTGCCAGCAGCAGACCTAGCGGTTACGAGCAGTACTTC	CASSRPSGYEQYF
TRBV7-9	TRBJ1-1	-	few	TGTGCCAGCAGCTTACTTTCGTCGGGCACTGAAGCTTTCTTT	CASSLLSSGTEAFF
TRBV20-1	TRBJ2-3	-	-	TGCAGTGCTAGAGATCCGGCCAGCTCAACGACAGATACGCAGTATTTT	CSARDPASSTTDTQYF
TRBV20-1	TRBJ2-1	-	-	TGCAGTGCTAAAGACAGATACTCCTACAATGAGCAGTTCTTC	CSAKDRYSYNEQFF
TRBV18	TRBJ1-1	-	few	TGTGCCAGCTCACCAAGAACGGGGAGGGGGAGCAACACTGAAGCTTTCTTT	CASSPRTGRGSNTEAFF
TRBV6-2/TRBV6-3	TRBJ2-1	TRBD2	-	TGTGCCAGCGTACTAGCGGGAGGCCTAGATGAGCAGTTCTTC	CASVLAGGLDEQFF
TRBV7-9	TRBJ2-5	-	-	TGTGCCAGCAGCTTACTAGGGGCAGAAGAGACCCAGTACTTC	CASSLLGAEETQYF
TRBV5-1	TRBJ2-7	-	few	TGCGCCAGCAAGGAACAGGTGAACTCCTACGAGCAGTACTTC	CASKEQVNSYEQYF
TRBV24-1	TRBJ2-1	TRBD1	-	TGTGCCACCAGTGATTGGACAGGGGGCAATGAGCAGTTCTTC	CATSDWTGGNEQFF
TRBV30	TRBJ2-3	TRBD2	-	TGTGCCTGGACCCGTACTAGCGGGGGCACAGATACGCAGTATTTT	CAWTRTSGGTDTQYF
TRBV5-1	TRBJ2-5	TRBD2	-	TGCGCCAGCAGCTTGGCCTTCAGCGGGGGGGGCAGGACCCAGTACTTC	CASSLAFSGGGRTQYF
TRBV7-2	TRBJ1-1	TRBD1	-	TGTGCCAGCAGCCCGAGGACAGGGCCGAACACTGAAGCTTTCTTT	CASSPRTGPNTEAFF
TRBV7-9	TRBJ2-1	-	-	TGTGCCAGCCGCCTCGTCACTAGCCGGGGCAATGAGCAGTTCTTC	CASRLVTSRGNEQFF
TRBV9	TRBJ2-3	TRBD2	-	TGTGCCAGCAGCGTAGACCCGACTAGCGGGTTCACAGATACGCAGTATTTT	CASSVDPTSGFTDTQYF
TRBV29-1	TRBJ2-7	TRBD1	few	TGCAGCGTGACAGGGAAACGGGACGAGCAGTACTTC	CSVTGKRDEQYF
TRBV12-3/TRBV12-4	TRBJ2-3	-	few	TGTGCCAGCAGCCGGGACTCCCACGCCACAGATACGCAGTATTTT	CASSRDSHATDTQYF
TRBV4-3	TRBJ1-1	-	-	TGCGCCAGCAGCCAAGATGGGCAGGGGATGTCTGAAGCTTTCTTT	CASSQDGQGMSEAFF
TRBV29-1	TRBJ2-1	-	-	TGCAGCGTGACCGGGACAACCTTCTACAATGAGCAGTTCTTC	CSVTGTTFYNEQFF
TRBV19	TRBJ1-5	TRBD1	few	TGTGCCAGTAGTCTCGACAGGGGCGGTGCGCCCCAGCATTTT	CASSLDRGGAPQHF
TRBV6-6	TRBJ1-4	-	-	TGTGCCAGCAGTTCAATCAGGGGAACTAATGAAAAACTGTTTTTT	CASSSIRGTNEKLFF
TRBV7-6	TRBJ2-1	TRBD2	-	TGTGCCAGCAGCTTTAGCGGGACGGTATACAATGAGCAGTTCTTC	CASSFSGTVYNEQFF
TRBV11-2	TRBJ2-7	TRBD2	few	TGTGCCAGCAGCTTAGATCTTCCTAGCGGGGCGCTTTCCTACGAGCAGTACTTC	CASSLDLPSGALSYEQYF
TRBV6-2/TRBV6-3	TRBJ2-3	TRBD2	-	TGTGCCAGCAGTTACCCCGTGACTAGCGGGAACACAGATACGCAGTATTTT	CASSYPVTSGNTDTQYF
TRBV9	TRBJ2-3	TRBD2	few	TGTGCCAGCAGCGTAGCTTCTAGCGGGGGGAACACAGATACGCAGTATTTT	CASSVASSGGNTDTQYF
TRBV7-2	TRBJ1-1	-	few	TGTGCCAGCAGCTTCCAGTCGGGGATCACTGAAGCTTTCTTT	CASSFQSGITEAFF
TRBV19	TRBJ2-3	-	-	TGTGCCAGTCGGAAACAGACATCTATTAGCACAGATACGCAGTATTTT	CASRKQTSISTDTQYF
TRBV6-5	TRBJ2-2	-	-	TGTGCCAGCAGTTACGACAGCTACACCGGGGAGCTGTTTTTT	CASSYDSYTGELFF
TRBV24-1	TRBJ2-1	-	few	TGTGCCACCAGTGCCAATTACAATGAGCAGTTCTTC	CATSANYNEQFF
TRBV7-2	TRBJ1-1	TRBD1	-	TGTGCCAGCAGCTTAGATGGGACAGCCCCCGGGGGAGCTTTCTTT	CASSLDGTAPGGAFF
TRBV12-3/TRBV12-4	TRBJ2-1	-	few	TGTGCCAGCACCCCCGGGACACCCTACAATGAGCAGTTCTTC	CASTPGTPYNEQFF
TRBV7-9	TRBJ1-6	-	-	TGTGCCAGCAGCGCACAAGGATATAATTCACCCCTCCACTTT	CASSAQGYNSPLHF